This T cell receptor (beta chain) was documented in a study of blood T cell repertoires in COVID-19. Cohort assignment relied on participant-reported clinical history. Original methodology: How many nucleated cells were present was estimated from reference gene primer amplification. This table comes from immunoSEQ multiplex PCR, and its TCRdb copy is limited to in-frame clones, with some not included. V and J calls and clone size are given by that table; D and trimming were obtained from the DNA. This table has 400,000 to 500,000 clones, around 89% appearing once. Germline V CDR1 and CDR2: SGHNT, YYREEE (reference sequence). This CDR3 is built from 14 residues. V dropped 3 bases and J dropped 2 bases, with 11 bases sitting between them.

The sample comprised PBMCs or T cells enriched from blood (not recorded which). The chain is built from TRBV5-4 and TRBJ1-2, with a weak D call TRBD1 (6 bases). The clonotype was recovered from a woman aged 40 to 49 who had recovered from COVID-19. CDR3 amino acids: CASSSGQPNYGYTF. The CDR3 nucleotides are TGTGCCAGCAGCTCGGGACAACCCAACTATGGCTACACCTTC.